This T cell receptor (beta chain) was obtained from a study of breast tumors, draining lymph nodes, adjacent tissues. TCRdb reprocessed the multiplex PCR reads with MiXCR, giving one entry per CDR3 protein. This sample has approximately 89,000 distinct CDR3 sequences, with about 27% found just once. Samples came from axillary lymph nodes draining the breast cancer. To note about this clonotype: An end of the junction does not agree with germline; a read error may underlie this.

Per germline, CDR1 SGHTA and CDR2 FQGNSA. The CDR3 extends over 11 amino acids. This chain connects TRBV7-2 to TRBJ2-1; 7 bases fit TRBD1. The clonotype originates from a female donor with breast cancer. Some clones in this sample may be carry-over from other donors' samples. Sequenced input: axillary lymph node tissue. For the CDR3, the DNA is TGTACCAGCAGCAACCAGGGGGAGCAGTTCTTT. Its protein is CTSSNQGEQFF.